The rows below give T cell receptor beta chains drawn from one sample of a study of blood T cell repertoires in COVID-19. Profiled with immunoSEQ multiplex PCR; TCRdb holds only in-frame clones, not every one. Of over 200,000 clones in the sample, around 88% were seen once. Sequencing was performed on peripheral blood. Source of these receptors: a woman under 40 who had recovered from COVID-19. Both conserved end residues are part of each CDR3. Each record gives: clone size, D gene, J gene, V gene, CDR3 protein, CDR3 DNA. A D gene is named only where the DNA matches it firmly. Where a row states a size, it is once, few, many or the class of an expanded clone; other rows omit it.

once TRBD1 TRBJ1-1 TRBV4-1 CASSPGGAGTEAFF TGCGCCAGCAGTCCAGGGGGCGCGGGCACTGAAGCTTTCTTT
- - TRBJ2-5 TRBV5-6 CASSLGGIVGSAQQETQYF TGTGCCAGCAGCTTGGGTGGTATCGTAGGGAGCGCCCAGCAAGAGACCCAGTACTTC
- - TRBJ1-2 TRBV12-3/TRBV12-4 CASTMKGFYGYTF TGTGCCAGCACCATGAAGGGGTTCTATGGCTACACCTTC
- TRBD2 TRBJ2-3 TRBV29-1 CSVVGLAGDTQYF TGCAGCGTTGTGGGACTAGCAGGCGATACGCAGTATTTT
- - TRBJ1-2 TRBV7-2 CASSPDRSNYGYTF TGTGCCAGCAGCCCCGACAGATCTAACTATGGCTACACCTTC
- TRBD1 TRBJ1-6 TRBV3-1/TRBV3-2 CASTPRGDRGNSPLHF TGTGCCAGCACCCCTCGGGGGGACAGGGGGAACTCACCCCTCCACTTT
- - TRBJ2-1 TRBV12-5 CASGHPGTYYNEQFF TGTGCTAGTGGTCACCCCGGGACATACTACAATGAGCAGTTCTTC
- - TRBJ2-3 TRBV12-2 CASRPTRVITDTQYF TGTGCAAGTCGCCCTACTCGGGTTATCACAGATACGCAGTATTTT
- - TRBJ1-1 TRBV29-1 CSVEGLTVNTEAFF TGCAGCGTTGAAGGTCTCACAGTGAACACTGAAGCTTTCTTT
- - TRBJ1-1 TRBV10-3 CAISESGRVDTEAFF TGTGCCATCAGTGAGTCGGGCAGGGTAGACACTGAAGCTTTCTTT
- - TRBJ1-1 TRBV7-9 CASSLVAGVVPEAFF TGTGCCAGCAGCTTAGTTGCAGGGGTGGTCCCTGAAGCTTTCTTT
- TRBD2 TRBJ2-1 TRBV6-2/TRBV6-3 CASSFPSGGEGTYNEQFF TGTGCCAGCAGTTTTCCTAGCGGGGGGGAAGGAACCTACAATGAGCAGTTCTTC
few - TRBJ1-1 TRBV5-1 CASSLGITGLNTEAFF TGCGCCAGCAGCTTGGGAATAACAGGGTTGAACACTGAAGCTTTCTTT
once TRBD1 TRBJ2-1 TRBV29-1 CSFVRDRSYNEQFF TGCAGCTTTGTCCGGGACAGGTCGTACAATGAGCAGTTCTTC
- - TRBJ2-1 TRBV6-4 CASSDSSHSGEQFF TGTGCCAGCAGTGACTCGAGTCATAGTGGTGAGCAGTTCTTC
- TRBD1 TRBJ1-2 TRBV2 CASNFDRGRRLNYGYTF TGTGCCAGCAACTTTGACAGGGGGCGTCGTCTAAACTATGGCTACACCTTC
- TRBD1 TRBJ2-4 TRBV6-5 CASSFRTGDIQYF TGTGCCAGCAGCTTCCGTACAGGGGACATTCAGTACTTC
- TRBD1 TRBJ2-1 TRBV6-2/TRBV6-3 CASSYSTGFYNEQFF TGTGCCAGCAGTTACTCGACAGGGTTTTACAATGAGCAGTTCTTC
few - TRBJ1-2 TRBV5-1 CASSLGGGDYGYTF TGCGCCAGCAGCTTGGGAGGGGGTGACTATGGCTACACCTTC
- TRBD1 TRBJ2-1 TRBV5-1 CASSSGTANEQFF TGCGCCAGCAGCTCCGGGACAGCCAATGAGCAGTTCTTC
- TRBD2 TRBJ2-3 TRBV6-4 CASSPLAGEGEDTQYF TGTGCCAGCAGTCCACTAGCGGGGGAGGGTGAAGATACGCAGTATTTT
- - TRBJ2-1 TRBV9 CASSVGTWTEENEQFF TGTGCCAGCAGCGTAGGGACGTGGACAGAAGAAAATGAGCAGTTCTTC
- TRBD2 TRBJ2-2 TRBV9 CASSVVSGGHTGELFF TGTGCCAGCAGCGTAGTCAGCGGGGGGCACACCGGGGAGCTGTTTTTT
few - TRBJ1-6 TRBV11-2 CASSLDRSSPLHF TGTGCCAGCAGCTTAGACAGGTCGTCACCCCTCCACTTT
- TRBD1 TRBJ2-3 TRBV5-1 CASSLTGDPDTQYF TGCGCCAGCAGCTTGACAGGGGATCCAGATACGCAGTATTTT
- TRBD1 TRBJ1-2 TRBV9 CASSVGATGPHNYGYTF TGTGCCAGCAGCGTAGGGGCGACAGGGCCTCATAACTATGGCTACACCTTC
- - TRBJ1-4 TRBV7-9 CASSFVDEKLFF TGTGCCAGCAGCTTCGTCGATGAAAAACTGTTTTTT
- TRBD1 TRBJ1-1 TRBV7-2 CASSRTGGGGAFF TGTGCCAGCAGCCGAACAGGGGGCGGAGGAGCTTTCTTT
- - TRBJ1-1 TRBV15 CATSSRGSTEAFF TGTGCCACCAGCAGTCGGGGGAGCACTGAAGCTTTCTTT
- - TRBJ2-5 TRBV13 CASSSRRGIQETQYF TGTGCCAGCAGCTCTCGGCGGGGCATTCAAGAGACCCAGTACTTC
- TRBD1 TRBJ1-1 TRBV4-1 CASSQDRGRFPLPEAFF TGCGCCAGCAGCCAAGACAGGGGGCGCTTCCCCCTCCCTGAAGCTTTCTTT
- TRBD2 TRBJ2-7 TRBV7-9 CASSLGTSFTEEQYF TGTGCCAGCAGCTTAGGGACTAGCTTCACGGAAGAGCAGTACTTC
- - TRBJ2-1 TRBV6-5 CASSETAINEQFF TGTGCCAGCTCCGAGACAGCTATCAATGAGCAGTTCTTC
- TRBD2 TRBJ2-7 TRBV29-1 CSVGSGGISYEQYF TGCAGCGTTGGGAGCGGGGGGATCTCCTACGAGCAGTACTTC
- - TRBJ1-4 TRBV2 CASRSLRVEKLFF TGTGCCAGCAGATCCCTAAGAGTTGAAAAACTGTTTTTT
- TRBD1 TRBJ1-2 TRBV11-3 CASSFRTGGPNYGYTF TGTGCCAGCAGCTTTCGGACAGGGGGTCCGAACTATGGCTACACCTTC
once TRBD1 TRBJ1-2 TRBV4-1 CASSQDGRTGGDGYTF TGCGCCAGCAGCCAAGATGGGCGGACAGGGGGGGATGGCTACACCTTC
- TRBD1 TRBJ2-1 TRBV6-5 CATYPDRVTYNEQFF TGTGCCACCTACCCAGACAGGGTTACCTACAATGAGCAGTTCTTC
- TRBD2 TRBJ2-5 TRBV30 CAWSGLAQETQYF TGTGCCTGGAGCGGACTAGCTCAAGAGACCCAGTACTTC
- - TRBJ1-2 TRBV19 CASSASSGVYTF TGTGCCAGTAGTGCCTCGTCAGGGGTCTACACCTTC
- - TRBJ2-7 TRBV10-2 CASSDEGAYEQYF TGCGCCAGCAGTGATGAGGGGGCCTACGAGCAGTACTTC